This T cell receptor beta chain was identified in a study of technical replicates of blood from a handful of donors. Generated by immunoSEQ multiplex PCR, the TCRdb table keeps only in-frame clones and is missing some. The sample has 64,000 or so clones, approximately 96% seen once. The sequencing input was T cells isolated from PBMCs. This TCR was sampled from a human donor in good health.

CDR3 in DNA: TGTGCCAGCAGAGAACTGGGCAGGGGTGTTGGCGGGGAGCTGTTTTTT. This sequence encodes CASRELGRGVGGELFF. The chain combines TRBV6-1 with TRBJ2-2, with a possible D match to TRBD1 (6 bases). Germline CDR1 and CDR2: MNHNS and SASEGT. The CDR3 extends over 16 amino acids. V was shortened by 6 bases and J by 7 bases, with 21 bases between the two germline ends.